A selection of T cell receptor beta chains follows, all from one sample in a study of cytomegalovirus exposure and HLA in healthy donors. Sequencing used immunoSEQ multiplex PCR; TCRdb keeps in-frame clones, though not all of them. The sample carries 160,000 or so clones, about 80% recorded once. The material sequenced was PBMCs. Receptor source: a man aged 18-30 years in good health and CMV-seropositive. Both conserved end residues are part of each CDR3. The D gene is left open where the match is weak. Clone size is not always given. Where it is, it says once, few, many or a class for expanded clones.

d_gene: TRBD2
abundance: NA
v_gene: TRBV5-4
j_gene: TRBJ2-1
CDR3aa: CASSLGGTSGRAGEQFF
CDR3nt: TGTGCCAGCAGCTTGGGGGGGACTAGCGGGAGGGCCGGTGAGCAGTTCTTC

d_gene: TRBD2
abundance: NA
v_gene: TRBV2
j_gene: TRBJ2-7
CDR3aa: CASSGEAGGGYEQYF
CDR3nt: TGTGCCAGCAGTGGGGAAGCGGGAGGCGGCTACGAGCAGTACTTC

d_gene: TRBD2
abundance: NA
v_gene: TRBV5-4
j_gene: TRBJ2-2
CDR3aa: CASSLDPSGNTGELFF
CDR3nt: TGTGCCAGCAGCTTGGATCCTAGCGGGAACACCGGGGAGCTGTTTTTT

d_gene: NA
abundance: NA
v_gene: TRBV2
j_gene: TRBJ1-5
CDR3aa: CASQGEPNQPQHF
CDR3nt: TGTGCCAGCCAAGGGGAACCCAATCAGCCCCAGCATTTT

d_gene: TRBD2
abundance: NA
v_gene: TRBV11-2
j_gene: TRBJ2-7
CDR3aa: CASRNGPGLAVHEQYF
CDR3nt: TGTGCCAGCAGAAACGGCCCGGGACTAGCGGTTCACGAGCAGTACTTC

d_gene: TRBD1
abundance: NA
v_gene: TRBV19
j_gene: TRBJ2-2
CDR3aa: CATKQGAGTGELFF
CDR3nt: TGTGCCACCAAACAGGGGGCGGGAACCGGGGAGCTGTTTTTT

d_gene: NA
abundance: NA
v_gene: TRBV7-2
j_gene: TRBJ1-2
CDR3aa: CASSLVVTDYGYTF
CDR3nt: TGTGCCAGCAGCTTAGTAGTAACAGACTATGGCTACACCTTC

d_gene: NA
abundance: NA
v_gene: TRBV18
j_gene: TRBJ2-7
CDR3aa: CASSPTTYEEQYF
CDR3nt: TGTGCCAGCTCACCAACTACCTACGAGGAGCAGTACTTC

d_gene: NA
abundance: NA
v_gene: TRBV12-5
j_gene: TRBJ2-3
CDR3aa: CASTGLSTDTQYF
CDR3nt: TGTGCTAGTACAGGCCTAAGCACAGATACGCAGTATTTT

d_gene: NA
abundance: NA
v_gene: TRBV6-5
j_gene: TRBJ1-1
CDR3aa: CASSYSIGGRKVAFF
CDR3nt: TGTGCCAGCAGTTACTCGATCGGGGGGCGAAAGGTAGCTTTCTTT

d_gene: TRBD1
abundance: NA
v_gene: TRBV5-1
j_gene: TRBJ2-7
CDR3aa: CASSLALGTGDHEQYF
CDR3nt: TGCGCCAGCAGCTTGGCCCTCGGGACAGGGGACCACGAGCAGTACTTC

d_gene: TRBD2
abundance: NA
v_gene: TRBV9
j_gene: TRBJ2-2
CDR3aa: CASSVAVAGFTGELFF
CDR3nt: TGTGCCAGCAGCGTAGCGGTAGCGGGGTTCACCGGGGAGCTGTTTTTT

d_gene: NA
abundance: NA
v_gene: TRBV5-1
j_gene: TRBJ2-5
CDR3aa: CASSLGGEETQYF
CDR3nt: TGCGCCAGCAGCTTGGGCGGGGAAGAGACCCAGTACTTC

d_gene: NA
abundance: NA
v_gene: TRBV15
j_gene: TRBJ2-1
CDR3aa: CATSRDGGRGAEQFF
CDR3nt: TGTGCCACCAGCAGAGATGGAGGTAGAGGTGCTGAGCAGTTCTTC

d_gene: NA
abundance: NA
v_gene: TRBV6-6
j_gene: TRBJ1-1
CDR3aa: CASSPPTGHTEAFF
CDR3nt: TGTGCCAGCAGTCCCCCTACAGGGCACACTGAAGCTTTCTTT

d_gene: NA
abundance: once
v_gene: TRBV27
j_gene: TRBJ2-7
CDR3aa: CASTLNRGAGEQYF
CDR3nt: TGTGCCAGCACCCTCAATCGGGGGGCGGGGGAGCAGTACTTC

d_gene: NA
abundance: NA
v_gene: TRBV19
j_gene: TRBJ2-7
CDR3aa: CASSSLPGLHSYEQYF
CDR3nt: TGTGCCAGTAGTTCACTTCCGGGTCTTCACTCCTACGAGCAGTACTTC

d_gene: NA
abundance: few
v_gene: TRBV6-6
j_gene: TRBJ2-1
CDR3aa: CASSYKRGEGEQFF
CDR3nt: TGTGCCAGCAGTTACAAACGGGGAGAGGGTGAGCAGTTCTTC

d_gene: TRBD1
abundance: few
v_gene: TRBV2
j_gene: TRBJ1-4
CDR3aa: CASSVDRGREKLFF
CDR3nt: TGTGCCAGCAGTGTGGACAGGGGGCGTGAAAAACTGTTTTTT

d_gene: TRBD2
abundance: few
v_gene: TRBV6-5
j_gene: TRBJ2-7
CDR3aa: CASSNTSGGLYEQYF
CDR3nt: TGTGCCAGCAGTAATACTAGCGGGGGGCTCTACGAGCAGTACTTC

d_gene: TRBD2
abundance: few
v_gene: TRBV19
j_gene: TRBJ2-2
CDR3aa: CASSRGGAHGELFF
CDR3nt: TGTGCCAGTAGTCGCGGGGGGGCCCACGGGGAGCTGTTTTTT

d_gene: NA
abundance: NA
v_gene: TRBV15
j_gene: TRBJ1-4
CDR3aa: CATSRDTPVATNEKLFF
CDR3nt: TGTGCCACCAGCAGAGATACCCCGGTGGCAACTAATGAAAAACTGTTTTTT

d_gene: TRBD1
abundance: NA
v_gene: TRBV29-1
j_gene: TRBJ1-4
CDR3aa: CSVSFRGLGEKLFF
CDR3nt: TGCAGCGTTTCATTCAGGGGGCTCGGTGAAAAACTGTTTTTT

d_gene: NA
abundance: NA
v_gene: TRBV18
j_gene: TRBJ1-1
CDR3aa: CASSPAWRSHENTEAFF
CDR3nt: TGTGCCAGCTCACCTGCGTGGAGGTCGCACGAGAACACTGAAGCTTTCTTT

d_gene: NA
abundance: NA
v_gene: TRBV4-3
j_gene: TRBJ2-2
CDR3aa: CASSQGSSSGELFF
CDR3nt: TGCGCCAGCAGCCAAGGTTCGAGTTCCGGGGAGCTGTTTTTT

d_gene: NA
abundance: NA
v_gene: TRBV10-1
j_gene: TRBJ2-2
CDR3aa: CASSATGELFF
CDR3nt: TGCGCCAGCAGTGCGACCGGGGAGCTGTTTTTT

d_gene: TRBD2
abundance: NA
v_gene: TRBV7-8
j_gene: TRBJ2-7
CDR3aa: CASSLEASGGLYEQYF
CDR3nt: TGTGCCAGCAGCTTAGAAGCCAGCGGGGGGCTCTACGAGCAGTACTTC

d_gene: TRBD2
abundance: NA
v_gene: TRBV9
j_gene: TRBJ2-3
CDR3aa: CASSTRGASGGTDTQYF
CDR3nt: TGTGCCAGCAGCACCCGCGGGGCTAGCGGGGGCACAGATACGCAGTATTTT

d_gene: TRBD1
abundance: NA
v_gene: TRBV11-2
j_gene: TRBJ1-2
CDR3aa: CASSLAGTANYGYTF
CDR3nt: TGTGCCAGCAGCTTAGCTGGGACAGCTAACTATGGCTACACCTTC